This T cell receptor beta chain was retrieved from a study of blood T cell repertoires in COVID-19. Study overall: Spain, Italy and the United States supplied samples that represented acute and convalescent COVID-19. T cells, B-cell-depleted T cells, or PBMCs provided the cDNA or gDNA that served as material.

Followed longitudinally, the Seattle patients had been enrolled during active infection. Germline CDR1 reads MDHEN; CDR2 reads SYDVKM. The CDR3 length is 16 residues. The V end lost 3 bases, the J end lost 8 bases, and 22 bases lay between the germline ends. As originally analysed: Nucleated cell counts were estimated from reference gene primer amplification. The protocol was immunoSEQ multiplex PCR, while the TCRdb copy is restricted to in-frame clones and leaves out a portion. Clone size and V and J calls were adopted from that table, with D and trimming inferred from the DNA. The repertoire holds some 320,000 clones, with roughly 86% as singletons.

The rearrangement links TRBV28 to TRBJ1-2; D gene uncertain. The sequenced sample was peripheral blood. The source is a woman between 25 and 40 years old with COVID-19, enrolled during active disease. In nucleotides, the CDR3 is TGTGCCAGCAGTTTTGGCAGTTGGCCTGTGGTTCGAGGCTACACCTTC. Translation: CASSFGSWPVVRGYTF.